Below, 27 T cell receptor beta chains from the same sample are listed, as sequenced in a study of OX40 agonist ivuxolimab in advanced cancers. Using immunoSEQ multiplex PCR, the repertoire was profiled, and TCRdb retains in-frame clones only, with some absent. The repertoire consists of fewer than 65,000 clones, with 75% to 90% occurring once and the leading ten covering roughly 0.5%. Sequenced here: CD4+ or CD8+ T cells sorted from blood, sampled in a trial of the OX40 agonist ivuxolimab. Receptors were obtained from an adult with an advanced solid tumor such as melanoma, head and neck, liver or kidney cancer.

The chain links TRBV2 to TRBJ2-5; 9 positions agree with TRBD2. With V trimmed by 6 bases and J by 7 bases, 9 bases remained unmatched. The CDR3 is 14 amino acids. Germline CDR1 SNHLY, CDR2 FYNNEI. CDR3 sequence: CASSGLALVGTQYF. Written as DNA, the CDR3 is TGTGCCAGCAGCGGACTAGCGCTAGTTGGGACCCAGTACTTC.

The CDR3 DNA reads TGTGCCAGCAGTTACTCGATGGGACCAACAGATACGCAGTATTTT. Translating it yields CASSYSMGPTDTQYF. The genes are TRBV6-6 and TRBJ2-3; possibly TRBD1 or TRBD2 for D (5 bases each). The CDR3 length is 15 residues. Trimming stripped 0 bases from V and 3 bases from J, with 10 bases between. Germline V gene lookup returns CDR1 MNHNY and CDR2 SVGAGI (reference sequence).

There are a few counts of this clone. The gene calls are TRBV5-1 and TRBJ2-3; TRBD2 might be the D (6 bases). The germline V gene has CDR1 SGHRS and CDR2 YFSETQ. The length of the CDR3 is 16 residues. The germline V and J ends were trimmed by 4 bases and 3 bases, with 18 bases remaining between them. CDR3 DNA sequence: TGCGCCAGCAGCGGGGGGACCGCCTCTGGGACAGATACGCAGTATTTT. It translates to CASSGGTASGTDTQYF.

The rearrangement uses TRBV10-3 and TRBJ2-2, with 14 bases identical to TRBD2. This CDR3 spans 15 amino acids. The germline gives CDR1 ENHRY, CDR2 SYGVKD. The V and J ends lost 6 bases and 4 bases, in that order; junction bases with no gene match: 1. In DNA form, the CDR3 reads TGTGCCATCAGAGGGACTAGCGGGGGCACCGGGGAGCTGTTTTTT. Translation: CAIRGTSGGTGELFF.

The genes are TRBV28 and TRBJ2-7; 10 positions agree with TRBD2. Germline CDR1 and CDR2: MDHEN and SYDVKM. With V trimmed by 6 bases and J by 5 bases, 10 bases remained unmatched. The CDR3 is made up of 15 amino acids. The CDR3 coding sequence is TGTGCCAGCAGCCATGGGGGACTAGCGCACGACGAGCAGTACTTC. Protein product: CASSHGGLAHDEQYF.

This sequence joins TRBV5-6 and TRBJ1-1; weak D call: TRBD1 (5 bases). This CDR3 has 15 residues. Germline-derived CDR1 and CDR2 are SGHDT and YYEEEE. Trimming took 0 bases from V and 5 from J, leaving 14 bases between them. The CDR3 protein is CASSLGQGRRTEAFF. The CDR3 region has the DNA TGTGCCAGCAGCTTGGGGCAGGGTAGGAGGACTGAAGCTTTCTTT.

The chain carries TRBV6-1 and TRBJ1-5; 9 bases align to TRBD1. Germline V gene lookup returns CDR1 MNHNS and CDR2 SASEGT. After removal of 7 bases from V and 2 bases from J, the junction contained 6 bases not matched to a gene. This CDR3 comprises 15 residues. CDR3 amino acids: CASNPGQGRNQPQHF. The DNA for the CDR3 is TGTGCCAGCAACCCGGGACAGGGACGCAATCAGCCCCAGCATTTT.

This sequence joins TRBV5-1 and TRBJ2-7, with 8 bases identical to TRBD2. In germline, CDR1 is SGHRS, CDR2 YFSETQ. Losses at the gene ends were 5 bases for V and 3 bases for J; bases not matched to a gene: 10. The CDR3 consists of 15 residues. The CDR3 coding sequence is TGCGCCAGCAGGAACGGAGCGGGAGAGGGCTACGAGCAGTACTTC. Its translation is CASRNGAGEGYEQYF. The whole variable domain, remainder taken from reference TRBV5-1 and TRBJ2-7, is KAGVTQTPRYLIKTRGQQVTLSCSPISGHRSVSWYQQTPGQGLQFLFEYFSETQRNKGNFPGRFSGRQFSNSRSEMNVSTLELGDSALYLCASRNGAGEGYEQYFGPGTRLTVT.

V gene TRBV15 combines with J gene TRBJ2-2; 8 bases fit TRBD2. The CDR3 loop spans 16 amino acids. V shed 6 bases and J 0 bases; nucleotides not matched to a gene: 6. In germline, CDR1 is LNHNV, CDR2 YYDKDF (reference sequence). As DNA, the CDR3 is TGTGCCACCAGGGTTAGCGGGACATCGAACACCGGGGAGCTGTTTTTT. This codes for CATRVSGTSNTGELFF.

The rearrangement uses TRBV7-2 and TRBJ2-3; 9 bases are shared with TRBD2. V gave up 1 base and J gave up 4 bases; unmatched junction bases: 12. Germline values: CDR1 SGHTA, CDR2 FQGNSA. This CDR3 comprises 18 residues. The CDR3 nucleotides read TGTGCCAGCAGCTTAGATGCAGCGGGGGGCCGTGCCGCAGATACGCAGTATTTT. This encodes CASSLDAAGGRAADTQYF.

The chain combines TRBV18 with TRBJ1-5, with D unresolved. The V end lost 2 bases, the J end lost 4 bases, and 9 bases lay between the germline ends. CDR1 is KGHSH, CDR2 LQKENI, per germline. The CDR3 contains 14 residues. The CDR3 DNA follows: TGTGCCAGCTCACCATTAGAGGGTAATCAGCCCCAGCATTTT. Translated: CASSPLEGNQPQHF.

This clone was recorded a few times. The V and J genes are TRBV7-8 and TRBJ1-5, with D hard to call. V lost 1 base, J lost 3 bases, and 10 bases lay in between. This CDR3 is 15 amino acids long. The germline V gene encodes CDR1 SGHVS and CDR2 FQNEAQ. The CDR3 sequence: CASSLDGVPNQPQHF. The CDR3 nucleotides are TGTGCCAGCAGCTTAGATGGGGTTCCCAATCAGCCCCAGCATTTT.

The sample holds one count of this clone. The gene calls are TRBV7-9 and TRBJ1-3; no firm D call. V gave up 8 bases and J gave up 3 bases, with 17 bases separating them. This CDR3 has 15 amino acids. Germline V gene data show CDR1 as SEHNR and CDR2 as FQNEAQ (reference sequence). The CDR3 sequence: CASGTLEGFGNTIYF. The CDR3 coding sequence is TGTGCCAGCGGCACCTTAGAAGGGTTTGGAAACACCATATATTTT. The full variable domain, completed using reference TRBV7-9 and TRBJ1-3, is DTGVSQNPRHKITKRGQNVTFRCDPISEHNRLYWYRQTLGQGPEFLTYFQNEAQLEKSRLLSDRFSAERPKGSFSTLEIQRTEQGDSAMYLCASGTLEGFGNTIYFGEGSWLTVV.

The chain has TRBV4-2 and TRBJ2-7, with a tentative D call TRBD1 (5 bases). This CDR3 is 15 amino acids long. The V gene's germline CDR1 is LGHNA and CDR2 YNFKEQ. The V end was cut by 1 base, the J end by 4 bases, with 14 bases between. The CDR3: CASSQGSGQTYEQYF. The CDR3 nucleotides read TGTGCCAGCAGCCAAGGGTCAGGGCAAACTTACGAGCAGTACTTC.

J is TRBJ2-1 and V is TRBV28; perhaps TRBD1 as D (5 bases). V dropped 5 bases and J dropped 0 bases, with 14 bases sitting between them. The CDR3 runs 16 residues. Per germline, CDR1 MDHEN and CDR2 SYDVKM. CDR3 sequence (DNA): TGTGCCAGCAGTCCGGACACTCTGAGCTCCTACAATGAGCAGTTCTTC. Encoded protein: CASSPDTLSSYNEQFF.

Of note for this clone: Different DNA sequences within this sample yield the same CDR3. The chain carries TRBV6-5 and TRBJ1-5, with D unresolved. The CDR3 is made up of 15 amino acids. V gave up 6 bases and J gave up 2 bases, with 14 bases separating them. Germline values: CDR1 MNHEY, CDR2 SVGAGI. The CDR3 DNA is TGTGCCAGCAGGGCCGAGAGTTCCCGCAATCAGCCCCAGCATTTT. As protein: CASRAESSRNQPQHF.

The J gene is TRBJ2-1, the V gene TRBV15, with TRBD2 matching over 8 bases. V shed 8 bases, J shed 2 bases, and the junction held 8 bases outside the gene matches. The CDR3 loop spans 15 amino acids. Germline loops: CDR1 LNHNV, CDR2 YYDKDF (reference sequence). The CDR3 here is CATQHRGGPYNEQFF. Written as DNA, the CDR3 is TGTGCCACCCAACATCGGGGGGGTCCCTACAATGAGCAGTTCTTC.

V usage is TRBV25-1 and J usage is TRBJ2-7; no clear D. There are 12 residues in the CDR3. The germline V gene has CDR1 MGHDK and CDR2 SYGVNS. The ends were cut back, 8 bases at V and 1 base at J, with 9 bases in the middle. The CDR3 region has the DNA TGTGCCAGCGCTCCTTCATCCTACGAGCAGTACTTC. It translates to CASAPSSYEQYF.

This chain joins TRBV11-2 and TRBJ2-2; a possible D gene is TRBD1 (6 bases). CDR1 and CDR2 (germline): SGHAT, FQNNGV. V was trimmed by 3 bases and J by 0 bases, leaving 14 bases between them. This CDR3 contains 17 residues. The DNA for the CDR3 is TGTGCCAGCAGCTTCCCGGGGACATGGACGAACACCGGGGAGCTGTTTTTT. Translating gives CASSFPGTWTNTGELFF.

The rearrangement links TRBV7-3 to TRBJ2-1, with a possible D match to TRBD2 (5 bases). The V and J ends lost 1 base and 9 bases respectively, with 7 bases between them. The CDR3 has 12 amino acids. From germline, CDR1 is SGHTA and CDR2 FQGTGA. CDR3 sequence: CASSLIGGEQFF. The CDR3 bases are TGTGCCAGCAGCTTAATCGGAGGTGAGCAGTTCTTC.

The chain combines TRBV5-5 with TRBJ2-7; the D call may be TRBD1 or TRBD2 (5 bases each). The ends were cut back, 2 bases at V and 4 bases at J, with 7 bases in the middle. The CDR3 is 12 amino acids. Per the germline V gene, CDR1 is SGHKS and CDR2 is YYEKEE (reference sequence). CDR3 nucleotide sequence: TGTGCCAGCAGCTTATGGGGGTACGAGCAGTACTTC. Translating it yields CASSLWGYEQYF.

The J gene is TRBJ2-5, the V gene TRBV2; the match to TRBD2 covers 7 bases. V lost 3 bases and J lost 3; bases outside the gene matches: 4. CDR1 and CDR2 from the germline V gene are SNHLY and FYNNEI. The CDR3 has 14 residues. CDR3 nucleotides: TGTGCCAGCAGTGATTTTCTAGCGGAAGAGACCCAGTACTTC. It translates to CASSDFLAEETQYF.

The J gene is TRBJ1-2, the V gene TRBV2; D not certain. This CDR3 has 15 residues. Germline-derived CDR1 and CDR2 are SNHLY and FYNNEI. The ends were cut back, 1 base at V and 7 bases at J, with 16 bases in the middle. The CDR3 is CASSEGNLGPGGYTF. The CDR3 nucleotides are TGTGCCAGCAGTGAAGGTAACCTAGGGCCTGGTGGCTACACCTTC.

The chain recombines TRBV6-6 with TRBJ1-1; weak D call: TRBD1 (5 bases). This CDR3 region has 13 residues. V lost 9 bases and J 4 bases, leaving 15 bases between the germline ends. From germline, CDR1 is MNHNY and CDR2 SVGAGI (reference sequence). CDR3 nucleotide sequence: TGTGCCAGTGAGGGGCCCGGAGGCACTGAAGCTTTCTTT. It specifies CASEGPGGTEAFF.

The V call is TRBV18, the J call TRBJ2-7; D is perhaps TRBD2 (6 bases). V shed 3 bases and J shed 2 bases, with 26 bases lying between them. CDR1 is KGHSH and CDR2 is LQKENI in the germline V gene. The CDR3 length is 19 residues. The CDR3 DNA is TGTGCCAGCTCACCGAGTTACATTAGGGGACTCCATACCCCCTACGAGCAGTACTTC. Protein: CASSPSYIRGLHTPYEQYF.

The CDR3 region is CASSGRGRGIGELFF. The CDR3 DNA sequence: TGCGCCAGCAGCGGTAGAGGGCGGGGTATCGGGGAGCTGTTTTTT. The chain employs TRBV4-1 and TRBJ2-2, with D perhaps TRBD2 (6 bases). CDR3 length: 15 amino acids. Trimming pared 5 bases from V and 7 bases from J, leaving 17 bases between. Germline V gene sequence: CDR1 MGHRA, CDR2 YSYEKL.

This chain's CDR3 is CASSVSGIPVGNGQYF. CDR3 nucleotides: TGCGCCAGCAGCGTCAGTGGAATCCCGGTTGGTAATGGGCAGTACTTC. The chain has TRBV5-1 and TRBJ2-7; D is uncertain. Trimming left V 4 bases short and J 9 bases short, with 26 bases between. The germline CDR1 and CDR2 sequences are SGHRS and YFSETQ. The CDR3 contains 16 residues.